Sequencing of this T cell receptor (beta chain) was carried out in a study of spatial heterogeneity in lung cancer. This clonotype has a count of ten or more. TCRdb recomputed calls from the 5' RACE reads with MiXCR, one row per CDR3 protein. The sample carries roughly 48,000 distinct CDR3 sequences, about 5.8% recorded once. CDR3 length equals 14 residues. CDR1 and CDR2 from the germline V gene are MNHNS and SASEGT. V shed 1 base and J 9 bases; nucleotides not matched to a gene: 6. Time point: sample taken at primary tumor resection. The sequence was obtained from a male donor with early-stage non-small cell lung cancer. The chain has TRBV6-1 and TRBJ2-1; TRBD1 agrees at 7 bases. This sample comprised PBMCs, obtained at surgery. The CDR3 loop reads CASSEGGRGFEQFF. CDR3 bases: TGTGCCAGCAGTGAAGGTGGCAGGGGGTTTGAGCAGTTCTTC.